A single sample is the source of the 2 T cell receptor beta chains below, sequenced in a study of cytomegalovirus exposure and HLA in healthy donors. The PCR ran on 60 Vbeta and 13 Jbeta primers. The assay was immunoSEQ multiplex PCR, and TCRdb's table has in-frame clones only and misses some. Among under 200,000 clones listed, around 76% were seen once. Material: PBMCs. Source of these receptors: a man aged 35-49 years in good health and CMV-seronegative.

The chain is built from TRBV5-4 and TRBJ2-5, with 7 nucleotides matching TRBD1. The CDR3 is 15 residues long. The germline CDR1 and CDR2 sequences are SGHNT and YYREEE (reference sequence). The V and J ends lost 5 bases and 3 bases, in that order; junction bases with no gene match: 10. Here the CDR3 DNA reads TGTGCCAGCAGTGGTCTAGGGACAGCTAAAGAGACCCAGTACTTC. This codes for CASSGLGTAKETQYF.

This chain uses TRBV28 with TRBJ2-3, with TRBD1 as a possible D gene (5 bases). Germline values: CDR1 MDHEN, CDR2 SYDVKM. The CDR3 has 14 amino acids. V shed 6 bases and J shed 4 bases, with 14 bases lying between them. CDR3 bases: TGTGCCAGCAGCAGACAGAACGGTCCAGATACGCAGTATTTT. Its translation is CASSRQNGPDTQYF.